A single sample is the source of the 4 T cell receptor beta chains below, sequenced in a study of T cells in women clearing cervical HPV infection. Produced via immunoSEQ multiplex PCR; TCRdb's table is partial and in-frame only. The sample data list about 35,000 clones. The sequenced sample consisted of blood buffy coat. The origin of the receptors is a woman aged 18 to 75 with a cervical HPV16 infection that either progressed to CIN3+ or cleared (not recorded which).

As concerns this clone: The read halts 3 residues ahead of the CDR3 end, with the missing end drawn from the germline J gene. The V call is TRBV12-3 or TRBV12-4, the J call TRBJ2-5; D unclear. The CDR3 is 12 residues long. Trimming took off 7 bases at V and 4 bases at J, with 10 bases between the two ends. The sequenced part of the CDR3 DNA is TGTGCCAGCACAACGGCGGCAGAGACC. Encoded protein: CASTTAAET. The full CDR3 is CASTTAAETQYF.

Regarding this clone: Read sequence stops 3 residues before the CDR3 end, and the germline J gene provides the missing end. The V call is TRBV19, the J call TRBJ2-1; TRBD2 aligns across 8 bases. Germline assignment: CDR1 LNHDA and CDR2 SQIVND (reference sequence). Trimming at V came to 6 bases and at J to 9 bases, leaving 13 bases not matched to a gene. The CDR3 is 15 amino acids. CDR3 sequence reads: CASRPPGLERSEQFF. The DNA read from the CDR3 is TGTGCCAGTAGGCCACCGGGACTAGAAAGGTCTGAG.

On this clone itself: The read terminates 3 residues ahead of where the CDR3 ends, so the germline J gene completes it. The V gene is TRBV7-9, the J gene TRBJ1-2, with 7 bases identical to TRBD1. The CDR3 loop spans 15 amino acids. CDR1 is SEHNR and CDR2 is FQNEAQ in the germline V gene (reference sequence). CDR3 in amino acids: CASSLLARGTYDYTF. The DNA read from the CDR3 is TGTGCCAGCAGCTTATTGGCCAGGGGGACCTACGAC.

As regards this clone: The read is 3 residues too short to cover the CDR3 end, so that end is filled in from the germline J gene. The chain has TRBV20-1 and TRBJ1-1; 8 bases are shared with TRBD1. Germline CDR1 DFQATT, CDR2 SNEGSKA (reference sequence). The CDR3 is 15 residues long. The CDR3 loop reads CSARDRRDRLGQAFF. CDR3 DNA (partial): TGCAGTGCTAGAGATCGCCGGGACAGGCTCGGTCAA.